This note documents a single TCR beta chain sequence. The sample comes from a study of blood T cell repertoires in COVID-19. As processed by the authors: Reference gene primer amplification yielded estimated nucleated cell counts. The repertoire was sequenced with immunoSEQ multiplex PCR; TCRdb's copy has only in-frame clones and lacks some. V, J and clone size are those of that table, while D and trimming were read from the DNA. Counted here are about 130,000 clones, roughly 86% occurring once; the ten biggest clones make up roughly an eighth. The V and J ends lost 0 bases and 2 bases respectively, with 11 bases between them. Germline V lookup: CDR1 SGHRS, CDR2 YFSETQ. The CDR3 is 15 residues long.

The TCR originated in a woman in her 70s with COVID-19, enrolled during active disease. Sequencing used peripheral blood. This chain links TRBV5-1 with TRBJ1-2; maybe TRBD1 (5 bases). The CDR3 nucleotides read TGCGCCAGCAGCTTGGACAGGTCGATGAACTATGGCTACACCTTC. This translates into CASSLDRSMNYGYTF.